The clone carrying this T cell receptor beta chain was seen repeatedly, ten times or more. The antigen is unknown. This sample is drawn from a study of T cells in Graves' hyperthyroidism and ophthalmopathy. General observations from the study: Ophthalmopathy and stable hyperthyroidism were told apart by a 13 V-J model.

Germline CDR1 SGHAT, CDR2 FQNNGV. The germline V and J ends were trimmed by 7 bases and 1 base, with 10 bases remaining between them. This CDR3 has 13 amino acids. TCR beta CDR3 sequences were amplified from RNA transcripts. First-round RT-PCR targeting the TCR CDR3 was performed with the HTBI primer set. TCRdb reprocessed the multiplex PCR reads via MiXCR and lists one record per CDR3 protein. The repertoire holds hundreds of thousands of distinct CDR3 sequences, with roughly 16% as singletons. The study excluded patients with uncontrolled infection, other autoimmune disease, pregnancy or lactation. Clinicians diagnosed patients from clinical symptoms, serum thyroxine and TRAb, thyroid ultrasound and orbital computed tomography. Source material for PBMCs was 10 ml fresh peripheral blood.

The sequencing input was blood. The chain recombines TRBV11-2 with TRBJ1-1; D uncertain. The TCR originated in a middle-aged woman with Graves' ophthalmopathy. CDR3 loop: CASTVSRNTEAFF. The CDR3 bases are TGTGCCAGCACCGTGTCGCGGAACACTGAAGCTTTCTTT.